Listed below are T cell receptor beta chains from one sample, sequenced in a study of beta chain features in type 1 diabetes. The method was immunoSEQ multiplex PCR; TCRdb's version includes in-frame clones alone and lacks a portion of them. The sample lists some 150,000 clones, less than 11% seen once, with 1.3% in the top ten. Sequenced: naive CD4+ T cells from blood. These receptors all come from a man aged 18 to 30 in good health. CDR3s include the opening cysteine and the closing phenylalanine or tryptophan. A D gene is named only where the DNA matches it firmly. Size is omitted from some rows. Given values are once, few, many or a class for expanded clones.

>-|TRBJ2-7|TRBV7-2|TRBD2
TGTGCCAGCAGCTCGGAGCGGGGCCCCTCCTACGAGCAGTACTTC
CASSSERGPSYEQYF
>-|TRBJ1-5|TRBV18|TRBD1
TGTGCCAGCTCGTGGGACAGCAGACCGAGCAATCAGCCCCAGCATTTT
CASSWDSRPSNQPQHF
>few|TRBJ1-4|TRBV18|TRBD1
TGTGCCAGCTCACCGGGACAGCCAACTAATGAAAAACTGTTTTTT
CASSPGQPTNEKLFF
>-|TRBJ2-1|TRBV5-1|TRBD2
TGCGCCAGCAGAAGCGGGACTAGCGGATACAATGAGCAGTTCTTC
CASRSGTSGYNEQFF
>-|TRBJ2-2|TRBV27|-
TGTGCCAGCCGTGGGTGGAGGTTAACCGGGGAGCTGTTTTTT
CASRGWRLTGELFF
>-|TRBJ2-3|TRBV5-6|-
TGTGCCAGCAGCTTGCGCGCAACAGATACGCAGTATTTT
CASSLRATDTQYF
>-|TRBJ2-7|TRBV5-1|TRBD1
TGCGCCAGCAGCTTGGGTGACAGGGTGGGCTCCTACGAGCAGTACTTC
CASSLGDRVGSYEQYF
>-|TRBJ1-6|TRBV6-6|-
TGTGCCAGCAGTTTCGACAGGAGCTCCTATAATTCACCCCTCCACTTT
CASSFDRSSYNSPLHF
>-|TRBJ1-2|TRBV11-2|TRBD1
TGTGCCAGCAGCTTGGCAGGGGGGTCTAACTATGGCTACACCTTC
CASSLAGGSNYGYTF
>few|TRBJ2-4|TRBV11-2|TRBD1
TGTGCCAGCAGCAACACAGGGGGCGTAAGATACTTC
CASSNTGGVRYF
>many|TRBJ2-1|TRBV11-1|TRBD1
TGTGCCAGCAGCGTGACAGGGAGCCCCTACAATGAGCAGTTCTTC
CASSVTGSPYNEQFF
>-|TRBJ1-6|TRBV30|-
TGTGCCTGGAGTATACAGCCGTATAATTCACCCCTCCACTTT
CAWSIQPYNSPLHF
>few|TRBJ2-3|TRBV4-2|TRBD2
TGTGCCAGCAGCCAAGCTCCGACTAGCGGGGTCACAGATACGCAGTATTTT
CASSQAPTSGVTDTQYF
>-|TRBJ1-1|TRBV6-5|TRBD1
TGTGCCAGCAGATTCGGACAGGGGGGGGAAGCTTTCTTT
CASRFGQGGEAFF
>few|TRBJ2-1|TRBV6-6|-
TGTGCCAGCTTTGAACGGGATGAGCAGTTCTTC
CASFERDEQFF
>few|TRBJ2-1|TRBV2|TRBD2
TGTGCCAGCAGTCTTTCGGGGGGGCGTGAGCAGTTCTTC
CASSLSGGREQFF
>-|TRBJ1-5|TRBV18|TRBD1
TGTGCCAGCTCACCGGGACAGGTTACTTTAAATCAGCCCCAGCATTTT
CASSPGQVTLNQPQHF
>few|TRBJ2-1|TRBV9|TRBD2
TGTGCCAGCAGCTTACTAGCGGGCGGAAACTCCTACAATGAGCAGTTCTTC
CASSLLAGGNSYNEQFF
>-|TRBJ2-7|TRBV28|-
TGTGCCAGCAGCCCTCGGGGGGAGCAGTACTTC
CASSPRGEQYF
>few|TRBJ2-6|TRBV5-1|TRBD1
TGCGCCAGCAGCTCGACCGGGACAGCGGCCTCTGGGGCCAACGTCCTGACTTTC
CASSSTGTAASGANVLTF
>few|TRBJ2-3|TRBV27|TRBD1
TGTGCCAGCAGTCAAAAACAGGGGGCTAGCACAGATACGCAGTATTTT
CASSQKQGASTDTQYF
>few|TRBJ2-7|TRBV11-2|-
TGTGCCAGCAGCGAACAGGGAATCGAGCAGTACTTC
CASSEQGIEQYF
>-|TRBJ1-2|TRBV7-2|TRBD1
TGTGCCAGCAGCCCGGACAGGGTCTTCTATGGCTACACCTTC
CASSPDRVFYGYTF
>-|TRBJ2-3|TRBV21-1|-
TGTGCCAGCAGCGCAAGACTAGCGGGGGCGGAAGATACGCAGTATTTT
CASSARLAGAEDTQYF
>few|TRBJ2-7|TRBV7-2|TRBD2
TGTGCCAGCAGCTTAGCCCGCACTAGCGGGGGTCCCTACGAGCAGTACTTC
CASSLARTSGGPYEQYF
>-|TRBJ2-7|TRBV6-6|TRBD2
TGTGCCAGCAGTTACTTAATTGGGGGGGTACTCTACGAGCAGTACTTC
CASSYLIGGVLYEQYF
>few|TRBJ2-7|TRBV7-3|-
TGTGCCAGCAGCTTAGTTGGCAACGAGCAGTACTTC
CASSLVGNEQYF
>few|TRBJ1-1|TRBV7-9|TRBD1
TGTGCCAGCAGCTACAGGGGTAACACTGAAGCTTTCTTT
CASSYRGNTEAFF
>-|TRBJ1-5|TRBV5-6|TRBD1
TGTGCCAGCAGCGCCACCACCACAGGGGGTTGGAATCAGCCCCAGCATTTT
CASSATTTGGWNQPQHF
>few|TRBJ2-7|TRBV4-2|-
TGTGCCAGCAGCCAAGGGGGTAGCGACTACGAGCAGTACTTC
CASSQGGSDYEQYF
>-|TRBJ2-7|TRBV27|TRBD1
TGTGCCAGCAGTTTGGGTGACAGGGCAGAGCAGTACTTC
CASSLGDRAEQYF
>-|TRBJ1-4|TRBV30|-
TGTGCCTGGGGGAGTGAAAAACTGTTTTTT
CAWGSEKLFF
>-|TRBJ1-6|TRBV7-9|-
TGTGCCAGCAGCTTAGCACCAGCCTATAATTCACCCCTCCACTTT
CASSLAPAYNSPLHF
>few|TRBJ2-3|TRBV7-6|-
TGTGCCAGCAGCTTCGGGGGTCGGCCAGATACGCAGTATTTT
CASSFGGRPDTQYF
>-|TRBJ2-5|TRBV5-4|-
TGTGCCAGCAGCTTGGATAGGGGGCAAGAGACCCAGTACTTC
CASSLDRGQETQYF
>few|TRBJ2-3|TRBV10-3|TRBD2
TGTGCCACTGCGGGGGGGTGGGATACGCAGTATTTT
CATAGGWDTQYF
>few|TRBJ2-3|TRBV4-1|TRBD2
TGCGCCAGCAGCCTGATTGGCGGGGGTAGAGATACGCAGTATTTT
CASSLIGGGRDTQYF
>few|TRBJ1-1|TRBV29-1|-
TGCAGCGTTGTACAGATGAACACTGAAGCTTTCTTT
CSVVQMNTEAFF
>-|TRBJ1-5|TRBV5-8|TRBD1
TGTGCCAGCAGCTTGAGACAGGGGGCAACAAGCAATCAGCCCCAGCATTTT
CASSLRQGATSNQPQHF
>few|TRBJ2-7|TRBV5-1|-
TGCGCCAGCAGCATCGGGAACAAGTCATACGAGCAGTACTTC
CASSIGNKSYEQYF
>-|TRBJ2-7|TRBV5-1|TRBD1
TGCGCCAGCAGCTTGGGGCAGGGGGCCTACGAGCAGTACTTC
CASSLGQGAYEQYF
>-|TRBJ2-2|TRBV28|TRBD1
TGTGCCAGCAGTTTATTCCCGGGACAGGGGAACACCGGGGAGCTGTTTTTT
CASSLFPGQGNTGELFF
>few|TRBJ1-5|TRBV6-5|-
TGTGCCAGCAGCTTACAGCGGAACAATCAGCCCCAGCATTTT
CASSLQRNNQPQHF
>many|TRBJ2-7|TRBV4-3|-
TGCGCCAGCAGCCAACCTAGCTCCTACGAGCAGTACTTC
CASSQPSSYEQYF
>few|TRBJ2-4|TRBV9|-
TGTGCCAGCAGCGTAGCTTCGGAAGGGCGGGACATTCAGTACTTC
CASSVASEGRDIQYF
>-|TRBJ1-2|TRBV7-9|-
TGTGCCAGCAGCACATTTCTTCGACAGGATGGCTACACCTTC
CASSTFLRQDGYTF
>few|TRBJ2-7|TRBV29-1|TRBD1
TGCAGCGTTGACGGACAGGGGTTACGCGAGCAGTACTTC
CSVDGQGLREQYF
>many|TRBJ1-1|TRBV10-3|-
TGTGCCATCAGCACAGAGTGGGACACTGAAGCTTTCTTT
CAISTEWDTEAFF
>many|TRBJ1-5|TRBV5-1|-
TGCGCCAGCAGCTTGGTAGCGGGCGGCAATCAGCCCCAGCATTTT
CASSLVAGGNQPQHF
>-|TRBJ2-4|TRBV9|TRBD2
TGTGCCAGCAGCGTCAGGGGAGCGAGCGGGGGGGCTGACATTCAGTACTTC
CASSVRGASGGADIQYF